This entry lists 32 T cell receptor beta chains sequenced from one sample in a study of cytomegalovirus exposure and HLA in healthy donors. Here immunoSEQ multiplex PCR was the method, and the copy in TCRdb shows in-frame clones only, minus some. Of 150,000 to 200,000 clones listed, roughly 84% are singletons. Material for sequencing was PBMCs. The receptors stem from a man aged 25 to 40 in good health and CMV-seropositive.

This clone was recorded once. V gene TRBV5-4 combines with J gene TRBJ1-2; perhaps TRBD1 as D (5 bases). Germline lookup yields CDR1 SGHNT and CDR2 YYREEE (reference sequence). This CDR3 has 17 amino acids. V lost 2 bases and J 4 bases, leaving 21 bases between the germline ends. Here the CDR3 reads CASSLGQVGEGRYGYTF. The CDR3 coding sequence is TGTGCCAGCAGCTTAGGTCAGGTAGGGGAGGGGCGCTATGGCTACACCTTC.

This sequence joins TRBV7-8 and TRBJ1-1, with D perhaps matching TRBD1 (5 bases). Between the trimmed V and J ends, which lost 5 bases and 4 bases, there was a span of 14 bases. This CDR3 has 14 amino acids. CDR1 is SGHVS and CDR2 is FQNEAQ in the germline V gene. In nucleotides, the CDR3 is TGTGCCAGCAGCCTGGGGCAGGGCTCCACTGAAGCTTTCTTT. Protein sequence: CASSLGQGSTEAFF.

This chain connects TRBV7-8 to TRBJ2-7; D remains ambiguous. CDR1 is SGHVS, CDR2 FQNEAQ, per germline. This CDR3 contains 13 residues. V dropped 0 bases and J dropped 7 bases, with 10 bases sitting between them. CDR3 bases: TGTGCCAGCAGCTTAGCGCAGGATCGGGAGCAGTACTTC. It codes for CASSLAQDREQYF.

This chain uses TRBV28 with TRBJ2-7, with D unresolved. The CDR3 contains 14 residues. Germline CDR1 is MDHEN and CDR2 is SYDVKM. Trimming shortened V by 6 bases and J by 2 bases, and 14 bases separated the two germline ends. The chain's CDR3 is CASRNPRFPYEQYF. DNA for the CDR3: TGTGCCAGCAGAAACCCCAGGTTTCCCTACGAGCAGTACTTC.

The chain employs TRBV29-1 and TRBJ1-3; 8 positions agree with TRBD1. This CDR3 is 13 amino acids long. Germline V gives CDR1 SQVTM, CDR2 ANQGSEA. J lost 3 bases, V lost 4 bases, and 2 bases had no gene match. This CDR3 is CSVARGRGNTIYF. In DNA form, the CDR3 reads TGCAGCGTTGCCAGGGGGCGTGGAAACACCATATATTTT.

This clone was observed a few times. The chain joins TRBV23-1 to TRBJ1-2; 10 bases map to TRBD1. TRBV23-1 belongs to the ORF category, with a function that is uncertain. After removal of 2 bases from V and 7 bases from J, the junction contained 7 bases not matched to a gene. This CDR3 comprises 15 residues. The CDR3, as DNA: TGCGCCAGCAGTCAAGGAGAGACAGGGGGCTGTGGCTACACCTTC. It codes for CASSQGETGGCGYTF.

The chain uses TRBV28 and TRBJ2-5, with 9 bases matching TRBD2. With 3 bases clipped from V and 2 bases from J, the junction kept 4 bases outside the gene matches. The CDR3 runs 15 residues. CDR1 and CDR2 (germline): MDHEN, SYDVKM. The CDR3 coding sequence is TGTGCCAGCAGTTTTTTAGCGGGAGCACAAGAGACCCAGTACTTC. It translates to CASSFLAGAQETQYF.

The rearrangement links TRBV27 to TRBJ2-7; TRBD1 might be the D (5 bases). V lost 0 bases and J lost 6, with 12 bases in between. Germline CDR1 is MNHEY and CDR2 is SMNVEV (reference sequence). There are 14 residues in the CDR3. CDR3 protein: CASSLSQGSAEQYF. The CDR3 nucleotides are TGTGCCAGCAGTTTATCTCAGGGATCCGCCGAGCAGTACTTC.

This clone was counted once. This CDR3 reads CASSPQRGRTEAFF. As DNA, the CDR3 is TGTGCCAGCAGCCCCCAGCGGGGGAGAACTGAAGCTTTCTTT. The chain links TRBV7-8 to TRBJ1-1, with D maybe TRBD1 (5 bases). Trimming removed 5 bases at V and 5 bases at J, with 15 bases between. Germline V gene sequence: CDR1 SGHVS, CDR2 FQNEAQ. This CDR3 spans 14 amino acids.

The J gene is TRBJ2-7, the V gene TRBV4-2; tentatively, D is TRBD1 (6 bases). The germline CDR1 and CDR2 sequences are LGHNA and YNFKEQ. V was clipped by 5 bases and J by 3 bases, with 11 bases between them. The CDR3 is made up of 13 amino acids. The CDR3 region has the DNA TGTGCCAGCAGCGGGGGCCTCCACTACGAGCAGTACTTC. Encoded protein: CASSGGLHYEQYF.

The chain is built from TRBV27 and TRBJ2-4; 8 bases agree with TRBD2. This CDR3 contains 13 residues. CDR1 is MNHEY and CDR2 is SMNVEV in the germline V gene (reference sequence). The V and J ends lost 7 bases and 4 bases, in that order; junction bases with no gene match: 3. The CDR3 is CASTTGGKNIQYF. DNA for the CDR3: TGTGCCAGCACCACGGGGGGGAAAAACATTCAGTACTTC.

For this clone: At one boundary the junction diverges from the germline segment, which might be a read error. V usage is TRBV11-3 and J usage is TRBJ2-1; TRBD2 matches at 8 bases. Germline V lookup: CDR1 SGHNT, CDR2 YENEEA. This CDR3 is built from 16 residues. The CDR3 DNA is TGTGCCAGCAGCTTAGATTTCGGACTAGCATACACTGAGCAGTTCTTC. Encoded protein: CASSLDFGLAYTEQFF.

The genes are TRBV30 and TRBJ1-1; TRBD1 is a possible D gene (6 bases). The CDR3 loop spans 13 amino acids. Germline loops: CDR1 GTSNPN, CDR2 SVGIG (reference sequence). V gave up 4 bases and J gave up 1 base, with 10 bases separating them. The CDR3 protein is CAWTGQTNTEAFF. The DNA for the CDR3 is TGTGCCTGGACCGGACAGACGAACACTGAAGCTTTCTTT.

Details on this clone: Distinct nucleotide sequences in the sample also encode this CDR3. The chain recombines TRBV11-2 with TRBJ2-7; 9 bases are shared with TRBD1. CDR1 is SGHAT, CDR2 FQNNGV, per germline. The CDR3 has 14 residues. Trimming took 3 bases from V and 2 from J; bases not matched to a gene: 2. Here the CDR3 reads CASSFGTGTYEQYF. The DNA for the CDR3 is TGTGCCAGCAGCTTCGGGACAGGGACCTACGAGCAGTACTTC.

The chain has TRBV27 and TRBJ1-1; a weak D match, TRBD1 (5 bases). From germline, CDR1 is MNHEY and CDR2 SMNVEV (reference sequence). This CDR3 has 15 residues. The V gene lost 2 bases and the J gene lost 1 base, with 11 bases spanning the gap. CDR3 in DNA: TGTGCCAGCAGTTTAGGGAGGGGACCGAACACTGAAGCTTTCTTT. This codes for CASSLGRGPNTEAFF.

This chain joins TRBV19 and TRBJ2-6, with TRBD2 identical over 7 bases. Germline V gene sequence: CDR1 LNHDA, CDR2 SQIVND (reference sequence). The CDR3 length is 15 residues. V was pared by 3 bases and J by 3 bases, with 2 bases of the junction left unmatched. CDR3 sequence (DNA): TGTGCCAGTAGTATCCGGGGGGATGGGGCCAACGTCCTGACTTTC. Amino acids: CASSIRGDGANVLTF.

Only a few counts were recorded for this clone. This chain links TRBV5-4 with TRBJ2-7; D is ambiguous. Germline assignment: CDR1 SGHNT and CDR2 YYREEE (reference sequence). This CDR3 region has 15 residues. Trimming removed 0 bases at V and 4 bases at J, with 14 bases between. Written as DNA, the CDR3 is TGTGCCAGCAGCTTGGGAACTTTTACCGGTTACGAGCAGTACTTC. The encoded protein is CASSLGTFTGYEQYF. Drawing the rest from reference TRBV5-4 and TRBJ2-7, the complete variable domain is ETGVTQSPTHLIKTRGQQVTLRCSSQSGHNTVSWYQQALGQGPQFIFQYYREEENGRGNFPPRFSGLQFPNYSSELNVNALELDDSALYLCASSLGTFTGYEQYFGPGTRLTVT.

CDR3 DNA sequence: TGTGCCAGCAACCCCGGGACAGGCCCAGAGACCCAGTACTTC. It codes for CASNPGTGPETQYF. The chain carries TRBV28 and TRBJ2-5; 8 bases align to TRBD1. CDR1 is MDHEN and CDR2 is SYDVKM in the germline V gene. The CDR3 extends over 14 amino acids. The V and J ends lost 7 bases and 4 bases, in that order; junction bases with no gene match: 8.

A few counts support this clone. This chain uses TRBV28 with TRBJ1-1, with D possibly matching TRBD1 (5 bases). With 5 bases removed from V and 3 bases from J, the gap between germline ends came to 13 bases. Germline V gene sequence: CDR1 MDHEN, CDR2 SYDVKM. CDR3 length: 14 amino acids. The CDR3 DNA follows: TGTGCCAGCAGTCAGGGCAGCATCTACACTGAAGCTTTCTTT. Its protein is CASSQGSIYTEAFF.

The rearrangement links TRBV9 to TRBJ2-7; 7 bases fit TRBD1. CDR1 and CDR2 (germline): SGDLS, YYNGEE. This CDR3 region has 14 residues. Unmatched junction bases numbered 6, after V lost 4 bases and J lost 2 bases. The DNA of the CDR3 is TGTGCCAGCAGCCCGGGACAGCGAACCTACGAGCAGTACTTC. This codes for CASSPGQRTYEQYF.

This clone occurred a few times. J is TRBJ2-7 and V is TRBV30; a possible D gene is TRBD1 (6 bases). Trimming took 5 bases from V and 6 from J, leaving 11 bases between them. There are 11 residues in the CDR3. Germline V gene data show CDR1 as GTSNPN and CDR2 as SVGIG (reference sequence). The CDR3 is CAWGEGGEQYF. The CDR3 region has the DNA TGTGCCTGGGGAGAAGGGGGCGAGCAGTACTTC.

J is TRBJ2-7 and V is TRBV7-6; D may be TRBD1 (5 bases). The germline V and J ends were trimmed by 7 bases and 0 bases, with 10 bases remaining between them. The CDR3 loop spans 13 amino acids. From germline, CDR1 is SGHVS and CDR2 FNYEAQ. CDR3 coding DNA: TGTGCCAGCAACCCAGGGTACTCCTACGAGCAGTACTTC. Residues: CASNPGYSYEQYF.

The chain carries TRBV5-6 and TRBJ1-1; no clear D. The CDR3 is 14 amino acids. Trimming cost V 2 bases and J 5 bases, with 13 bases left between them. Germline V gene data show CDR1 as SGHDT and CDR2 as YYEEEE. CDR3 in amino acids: CASSFGSVGTEAFF. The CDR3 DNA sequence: TGTGCCAGCAGCTTCGGGTCCGTTGGGACTGAAGCTTTCTTT.

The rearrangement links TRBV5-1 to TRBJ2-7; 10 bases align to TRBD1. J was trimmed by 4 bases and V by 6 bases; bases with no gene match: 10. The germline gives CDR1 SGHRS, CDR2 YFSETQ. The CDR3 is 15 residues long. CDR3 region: CASTPGGTGVYEQYF. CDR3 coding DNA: TGCGCCAGCACCCCGGGAGGGACAGGGGTATACGAGCAGTACTTC.

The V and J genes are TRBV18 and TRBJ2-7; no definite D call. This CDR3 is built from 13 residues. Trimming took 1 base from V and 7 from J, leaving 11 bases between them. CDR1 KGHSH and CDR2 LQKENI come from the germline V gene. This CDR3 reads CASSPQQFDEQYF. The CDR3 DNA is TGTGCCAGCTCACCACAACAGTTTGATGAGCAGTACTTC.

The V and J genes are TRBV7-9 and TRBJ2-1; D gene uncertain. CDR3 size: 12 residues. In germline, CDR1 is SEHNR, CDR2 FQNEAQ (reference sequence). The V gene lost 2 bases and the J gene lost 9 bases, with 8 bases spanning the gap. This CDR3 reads CASSLLPGEQFF. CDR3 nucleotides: TGTGCCAGCAGCTTACTTCCAGGTGAGCAGTTCTTC.

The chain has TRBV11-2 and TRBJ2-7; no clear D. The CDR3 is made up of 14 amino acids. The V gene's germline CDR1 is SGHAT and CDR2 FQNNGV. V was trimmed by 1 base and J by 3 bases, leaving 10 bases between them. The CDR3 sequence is CASSLGQSGYEQYF. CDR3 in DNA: TGTGCCAGCAGCTTAGGCCAGTCTGGCTACGAGCAGTACTTC.

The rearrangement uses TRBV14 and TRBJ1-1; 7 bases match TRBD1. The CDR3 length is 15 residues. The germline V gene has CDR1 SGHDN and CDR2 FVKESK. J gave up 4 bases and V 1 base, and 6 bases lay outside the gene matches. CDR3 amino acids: CASSQGAAGGTEAFF. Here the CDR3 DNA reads TGTGCCAGCAGCCAAGGGGCAGCAGGGGGCACTGAAGCTTTCTTT.

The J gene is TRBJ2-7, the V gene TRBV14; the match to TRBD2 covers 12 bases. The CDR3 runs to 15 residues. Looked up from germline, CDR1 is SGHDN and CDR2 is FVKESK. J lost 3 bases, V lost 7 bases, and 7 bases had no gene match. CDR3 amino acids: CASNRLAGVDYEQYF. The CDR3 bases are TGTGCCAGCAACCGACTAGCGGGAGTGGACTACGAGCAGTACTTC. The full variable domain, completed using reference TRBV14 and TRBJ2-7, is EAGVTQFPSHSVIEKGQTVTLRCDPISGHDNLYWYRRVMGKEIKFLLHFVKESKQDESGMPNNRFLAERTGGTYSTLKVQPAELEDSGVYFCASNRLAGVDYEQYFGPGTRLTVT.

As DNA, the CDR3 is TGTGCCGCCAGACAGCAGAGCTCTGGAAACACCATATATTTT. Its translation: CAARQQSSGNTIYF. The chain combines TRBV10-3 with TRBJ1-3; D perhaps matches TRBD1 (5 bases). The CDR3 spans 14 residues. The germline V gene encodes CDR1 ENHRY and CDR2 SYGVKD. V was trimmed by 11 bases and J by 0 bases, leaving 14 bases between them.

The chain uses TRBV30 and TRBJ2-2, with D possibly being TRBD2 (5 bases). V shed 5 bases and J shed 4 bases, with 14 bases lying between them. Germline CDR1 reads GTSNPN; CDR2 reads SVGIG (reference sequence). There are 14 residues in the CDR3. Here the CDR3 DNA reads TGTGCCTGGGCACGGGAACACCTCACCGGGGAGCTGTTTTTT. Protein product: CAWAREHLTGELFF.

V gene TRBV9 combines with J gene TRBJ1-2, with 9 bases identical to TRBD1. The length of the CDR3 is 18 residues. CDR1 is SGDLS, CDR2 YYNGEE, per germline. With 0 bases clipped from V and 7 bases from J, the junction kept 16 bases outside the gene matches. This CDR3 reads CASSVVGTGFLATPGYTF. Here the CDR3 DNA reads TGTGCCAGCAGCGTAGTCGGGACAGGGTTCTTGGCTACACCTGGCTACACCTTC. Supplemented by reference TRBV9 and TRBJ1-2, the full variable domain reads DSGVTQTPKHLITATGQRVTLRCSPRSGDLSVYWYQQSLDQGLQFLIQYYNGEERAKGNILERFSAQQFPDLHSELNLSSLELGDSALYFCASSVVGTGFLATPGYTFGSGTRLTVV.